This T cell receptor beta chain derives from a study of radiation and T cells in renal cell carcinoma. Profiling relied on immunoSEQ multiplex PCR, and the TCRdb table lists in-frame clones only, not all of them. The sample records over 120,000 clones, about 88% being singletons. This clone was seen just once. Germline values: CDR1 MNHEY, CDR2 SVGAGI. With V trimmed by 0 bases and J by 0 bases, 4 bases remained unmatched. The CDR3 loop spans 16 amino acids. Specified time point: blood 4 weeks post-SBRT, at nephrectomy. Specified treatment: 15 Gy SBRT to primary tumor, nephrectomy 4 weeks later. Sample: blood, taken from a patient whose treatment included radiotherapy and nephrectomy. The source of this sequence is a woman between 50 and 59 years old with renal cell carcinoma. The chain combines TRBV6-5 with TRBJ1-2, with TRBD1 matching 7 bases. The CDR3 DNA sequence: TGTGCCAGCAGTTACTCACAGGGGCGGGCTAACTATGGCTACACCTTC. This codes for CASSYSQGRANYGYTF.